This T cell receptor (beta chain) is drawn from a study of cytotoxic CD8 clonotypes in ibrutinib-treated CLL. Whole-study findings and limits: Researchers report that baseline clonality outpaced age-matched healthy donors and tracked circulating CD8+ T-cell counts. Samples were collected at differing times from sustained-remission and progressing patients. On treatment, the uncommon public clonotypes contracted or remained stable.

The method was immunoSEQ multiplex PCR; TCRdb's version includes in-frame clones alone and lacks a portion of them. The sample has 270,000 or so clones, 70% to 80% seen once. TCR beta libraries used roughly 2.2 micrograms of genomic DNA from cryopreserved PBMCs. CDR3 length equals 15 residues. Germline V gene sequence: CDR1 SGHTA, CDR2 FQGNSA. V lost 5 bases and J lost 6, with 19 bases in between. A word on this clone: Its cognate antigen is unknown.

This sample comprised PBMCs, obtained at disease progression, from a patient treated with ibrutinib. This sequence originates from a human donor with chronic lymphocytic leukemia. The chain combines TRBV7-2 with TRBJ1-2, with D possibly matching TRBD1 (5 bases). The CDR3 nucleotides read TGTGCCAGCAGCACCCGAGGGGCCGGGCGGGATGGCTACACCTTC. Translation: CASSTRGAGRDGYTF.